This is a list of T cell receptor beta chains from one sample in a study of T cell responses to AZD1222 COVID-19 vaccine. TCRdb keeps only in-frame clones here, not all; method: immunoSEQ multiplex PCR. Found here are more than 120,000 clones, nearly 90% of them singletons; the top ten hold about 4.9%. The sample consisted of peripheral blood, taken 28 days after the second dose of the MenACWY control vaccine. These TCRs come from an adult who received the MenACWY meningococcal vaccine as a control. Each CDR3 is given with its conserved first and last residue. Fields, in order: J gene, clone size, V gene, D gene, CDR3 DNA, CDR3 protein. D genes are given only for firm matches. For some rows the clone size is stated as once, few or many, or as a class when expanded; others skip it.

TRBJ2-3,-,TRBV5-6,TRBD2,TGTGCCAGCAGCCATAGTAGCGGGGCAGATACGCAGTATTTT,CASSHSSGADTQYF
TRBJ1-1,-,TRBV30,TRBD1,TGTGCCTGCCGGCAGGGGGTGAACACTGAAGCTTTCTTT,CACRQGVNTEAFF
TRBJ2-5,few,TRBV25-1,TRBD1,TGTGCCAGCAGTGAGGACAGGGGGGTTCGAGAGACCCAGTACTTC,CASSEDRGVRETQYF
TRBJ1-4,-,TRBV7-6,-,TGTGCCAGCAGTCACCCAATCGGACGGGATAATGAAAAACTGTTTTTT,CASSHPIGRDNEKLFF
TRBJ2-7,once,TRBV12-2,-,TGTGCAAGTCGCTTAGTCACTAGCGGGGTCTCCTACGAGCAGTACTTC,CASRLVTSGVSYEQYF
TRBJ1-2,-,TRBV3-1/TRBV3-2,-,TGTGCCAGCAGCCCTCAGCGTACCTACTATGGCTACACCTTC,CASSPQRTYYGYTF
TRBJ1-5,few,TRBV7-9,-,TGTGCCAGCAGCCATGGGGGTGACTTACGTTCATGGCATTTT,CASSHGGDLRSWHF
TRBJ2-5,-,TRBV5-4,TRBD2,TGTGCCAGCAGCCCGGCGGGAGGGGAAGAGACCCAGTACTTC,CASSPAGGEETQYF
TRBJ1-5,-,TRBV24-1,-,TGTGCCACCAGTGATAACGGGGGCAATCAGCCCCAGCATTTT,CATSDNGGNQPQHF
TRBJ2-3,-,TRBV7-9,-,TGTGCCAGCAGCTCGTTAGGGACGGCTAGCACAGATACGCAGTATTTT,CASSSLGTASTDTQYF
TRBJ2-3,-,TRBV4-1,-,TGCGCCAGCAGCCACGATATGGGGAAAACTAAAGGCACAGATACGCAGTATTTT,CASSHDMGKTKGTDTQYF
TRBJ1-1,once,TRBV5-1,TRBD1,TGCGCCACGAGATGGGGACAGATGAACACTGAAGCTTTCTTT,CATRWGQMNTEAFF
TRBJ1-1,-,TRBV11-2,-,TGTGCCAGCAGCTTGGTCCCCGTCGGGACTGAAGCTTTCTTT,CASSLVPVGTEAFF